This TCR beta chain was profiled in a study of cytomegalovirus exposure and HLA in healthy donors. Study-wide findings and caveats: While the bulk of TCR sequences proved rare, some public TCRs turned up in many donors.

As concerns this clone: The antigen remains unidentified.

Sequencing used immunoSEQ multiplex PCR; TCRdb keeps in-frame clones, though not all of them. This sample carries 150,000 to 200,000 clones, 85% to 90% of them seen once, and the ten largest clones take approximately 3.1%. Trimming removed 4 bases from V and 9 bases from J, with 19 bases in between. Germline lookup yields CDR1 SEHNR and CDR2 FQNEAQ (reference sequence). The CDR3 has 15 residues. Source material: PBMCs. This clonotype originated in a man aged 18 to 30 in good health and CMV-seronegative. The gene calls are TRBV7-9 and TRBJ2-1; possible D gene TRBD2, 5 bases. The CDR3 sequence is CASSSTSGASTEQFF. The DNA for the CDR3 is TGTGCCAGCAGCTCCACAAGCGGTGCTTCCACTGAGCAGTTCTTC.